Listed below are T cell receptor beta chains from one sample, sequenced in a study of cytomegalovirus exposure and HLA in healthy donors. Here immunoSEQ multiplex PCR was the method, and the copy in TCRdb shows in-frame clones only, minus some. The repertoire has roughly 100,000 clones, around 62% of them found once; the top ten carry over 3.5%. Sequenced sample: PBMCs. The origin of the receptors is a man aged 25 to 40 in good health and CMV-seropositive. Each CDR3 is given with its conserved first and last residue. Each record gives: J gene, D gene, V gene, clone size, CDR3 protein, CDR3 DNA. The D gene is left open where the match is weak. Expanded clones are given a class, and other clones once, few, many or no size at all.

TRBJ2-1,.,TRBV30,.,CAWSASSYNEQFF,TGTGCCTGGAGTGCGTCCTCCTACAATGAGCAGTTCTTC
TRBJ1-4,TRBD1,TRBV5-1,.,CASCENPGQGNEKLFF,TGCGCCAGCTGCGAGAACCCGGGACAGGGAAATGAAAAACTGTTTTTT
TRBJ2-7,.,TRBV6-1,few,CASSEVAGSYEQYF,TGTGCCAGCAGTGAAGTGGCAGGGTCCTACGAGCAGTACTTC
TRBJ2-5,TRBD2,TRBV9,.,CASSRGGGETQYF,TGTGCCAGCAGTCGGGGGGGAGGTGAGACCCAGTACTTC
TRBJ1-1,TRBD1,TRBV10-3,medium-sized,CAISEPDRGAFF,TGTGCCATCAGTGAGCCCGACAGGGGAGCTTTCTTT
TRBJ1-1,.,TRBV7-9,.,CASSLDPGGSLNTEAFF,TGTGCCAGCAGCTTAGACCCTGGCGGATCTTTGAACACTGAAGCTTTCTTT
TRBJ1-1,.,TRBV6-5,few,CASSYLMNTEAFF,TGTGCCAGCAGTTACTTAATGAACACTGAAGCTTTCTTT
TRBJ1-1,TRBD1,TRBV19,.,CASSPRTGKNTEAFF,TGTGCCAGTAGTCCCCGGACAGGAAAGAACACTGAAGCTTTCTTT
TRBJ2-1,.,TRBV15,.,CATSYRANEQFF,TGTGCCACCAGTTACAGGGCCAATGAGCAGTTCTTC
TRBJ2-5,.,TRBV5-8,.,CASSRRGQKETQYF,TGTGCCAGCAGCCGGAGGGGACAGAAGGAGACCCAGTACTTC
TRBJ2-2,TRBD2,TRBV6-1,.,CASSDWGGVGELLF,TGTGCCAGCAGTGATTGGGGGGGGGTCGGGGAGCTGCTTTTT
TRBJ1-1,TRBD1,TRBV18,.,CASSPPGQSEAFF,TGTGCCAGCTCACCACCGGGACAGTCTGAAGCTTTCTTT
TRBJ1-6,.,TRBV5-1,.,CASSADTYNSPLHF,TGCGCCAGCAGCGCGGACACCTATAATTCACCCCTCCACTTT
TRBJ1-5,TRBD1,TRBV19,.,CASSIRDRDQPQHF,TGTGCCAGTAGTATTCGGGACAGGGATCAGCCCCAGCATTTT
TRBJ2-1,TRBD2,TRBV6-4,few,CASSRGESNEQFF,TGTGCCAGCAGCCGGGGGGAATCCAATGAGCAGTTCTTC
TRBJ1-2,.,TRBV5-6,.,CASSVDMDYGYTF,TGTGCCAGCAGCGTCGACATGGACTATGGCTACACCTTC
TRBJ2-5,.,TRBV11-1,.,CASSPPFGRGETQYF,TGTGCCAGCAGCCCCCCCTTCGGCAGGGGAGAGACCCAGTACTTC
TRBJ2-7,.,TRBV5-4,.,CASSQQGGEQYF,TGTGCCAGCAGCCAACAGGGCGGCGAGCAGTACTTC
TRBJ2-7,TRBD1,TRBV6-1,.,CASNARGLKGQYF,TGTGCCAGCAATGCGAGGGGGCTGAAGGGGCAGTACTTC
TRBJ2-7,TRBD1,TRBV14,.,CASSSLRTGLQYF,TGTGCCAGCAGCTCGCTCAGGACAGGCCTGCAGTACTTC
TRBJ2-7,.,TRBV4-1,.,CASSQDPPGAYEQYF,TGCGCCAGCAGCCAAGATCCCCCCGGAGCCTACGAGCAGTACTTC
TRBJ2-6,.,TRBV6-5,.,CASSYSGLMGANVLTF,TGTGCCAGCAGTTACTCGGGCCTAATGGGGGCCAACGTCCTGACTTTC
TRBJ2-6,.,TRBV4-1,.,CASSQVVPEASSGANVLTF,TGCGCCAGCAGCCAAGTCGTACCAGAGGCCTCGTCTGGGGCCAACGTCCTGACTTTC
TRBJ1-4,.,TRBV2,.,CASSRNREGEKLFF,TGTGCCAGCAGCCGAAACAGGGAGGGGGAAAAACTGTTTTTT
TRBJ2-2,.,TRBV1,.,CTSSPQPPLLLAGGTGELFF,TGCACCAGCAGCCCCCAACCCCCCTTATTACTAGCGGGGGGCACCGGGGAGCTGTTTTTT
TRBJ2-2,.,TRBV5-1,few,CASSPFRGDGELFF,TGCGCCAGCAGCCCGTTCCGGGGAGACGGGGAGCTGTTTTTT
TRBJ2-1,TRBD2,TRBV6-6,.,CASRRTGLAGSHEQFF,TGTGCCAGCAGGAGGACGGGACTAGCGGGGTCTCATGAGCAGTTCTTC
TRBJ1-6,.,TRBV6-5,.,CASSSTGRGFSPLHF,TGTGCCAGCAGTTCGACAGGAAGAGGTTTTTCACCCCTCCACTTT
TRBJ1-5,.,TRBV10-3,.,CAISESGRGNQPQHF,TGTGCCATCAGTGAGTCGGGGAGGGGGAATCAGCCCCAGCATTTT
TRBJ2-7,TRBD2,TRBV5-1,few,CASSLNLASGATYEQYF,TGCGCCAGCAGCTTGAACCTGGCTAGCGGGGCCACCTACGAGCAGTACTTC
TRBJ1-5,.,TRBV6-1,.,CASSEVGQPQHF,TGTGCCAGCAGTGAAGTCGGTCAGCCCCAGCATTTT
TRBJ2-3,.,TRBV29-1,once,CSVDAGTDTQYF,TGCAGCGTGGATGCGGGTACGGATACGCAGTATTTT
TRBJ2-3,TRBD2,TRBV2,.,CASRTPSGGPDTQYF,TGTGCCAGCAGGACCCCTAGCGGGGGGCCAGATACGCAGTATTTT
TRBJ2-3,TRBD2,TRBV9,.,CASSVGLAGGLGGDTQYF,TGTGCCAGCAGCGTAGGGCTAGCGGGGGGGCTGGGGGGCGATACGCAGTATTTT
TRBJ2-3,TRBD1,TRBV2,.,CASSVGQGSDTQYF,TGTGCCAGCAGTGTGGGACAGGGATCAGATACGCAGTATTTT
TRBJ2-1,.,TRBV7-2,.,CASNLDSLGEQFF,TGTGCCAGCAACCTGGACTCACTGGGTGAGCAGTTCTTC
TRBJ1-2,.,TRBV19,.,CASMAGPSRSYTF,TGTGCCAGTATGGCGGGACCCTCTAGGAGCTACACCTTC
TRBJ1-2,TRBD1,TRBV7-2,once,CASSTQGFGYTF,TGTGCCAGCAGCACACAGGGGTTCGGCTACACCTTC
TRBJ2-7,.,TRBV6-1,.,CASSDPGRSYEQYF,TGTGCCAGCAGTGATCCTGGCCGCTCCTACGAGCAGTACTTC
TRBJ2-3,.,TRBV4-1,.,CASSQSFVTDTQYF,TGCGCCAGCAGCCAAAGCTTTGTCACAGATACGCAGTATTTT
TRBJ1-4,TRBD1,TRBV5-1,few,CASSLDRGWGEKLFF,TGCGCCAGCAGCTTGGACAGGGGGTGGGGAGAAAAACTGTTTTTT
TRBJ2-7,.,TRBV7-9,.,CASSLGHSYKQYF,TGTGCCAGCAGCTTAGGACACTCCTACAAGCAGTACTTC
TRBJ2-2,TRBD1,TRBV11-2,.,CASSFRTGGTGELFF,TGTGCCAGCAGCTTTAGGACAGGGGGGACCGGGGAGCTGTTTTTT
TRBJ2-7,.,TRBV2,.,CASGGTDFGEQYF,TGTGCCAGCGGCGGGACTGATTTTGGCGAGCAGTACTTC
TRBJ1-1,.,TRBV5-1,.,CASSFQGSGLNTEAFF,TGCGCCAGCAGCTTCCAGGGCTCCGGTTTGAACACTGAAGCTTTCTTT
TRBJ1-2,TRBD1,TRBV11-2,.,CASRTMTGLPGYTF,TGTGCCAGCAGGACCATGACAGGGCTCCCTGGCTACACCTTC
TRBJ2-7,.,TRBV7-3,.,CASSFRDTAYEQYF,TGTGCCAGCAGCTTCCGGGACACCGCCTACGAGCAGTACTTC